These 21 T cell receptor beta chains came from one sample sequenced in a study of technical replicates of blood from several donors. Clones were read by immunoSEQ multiplex PCR, and TCRdb kept only the in-frame ones, dropping some. This sample has 70,000 to 80,000 clones, with around 97% found just once. The sample was T cells isolated from PBMCs. The receptor set was obtained from a human donor in good health.

The chain employs TRBV28 and TRBJ1-2; no reliable D call. The CDR3 spans 14 residues. Trimming shortened V by 5 bases and J by 4 bases, and 14 bases separated the two germline ends. The germline CDR1 and CDR2 sequences are MDHEN and SYDVKM. CDR3 nucleotide sequence: TGTGCCAGCAGTCCCCAACGAGGTACCTATGGCTACACCTTC. Amino acid sequence: CASSPQRGTYGYTF.

The rearrangement joins TRBV4-1 to TRBJ2-1; 9 bases line up with TRBD2. The CDR3 covers 16 residues. The V segment lost 0 bases and the J segment 8 bases; nucleotides outside the gene matches: 8. Germline V CDR1 and CDR2: MGHRA, YSYEKL. The CDR3 DNA is TGCGCCAGCAGCCAAGATCGCGGCGGGGGGGTGGATGAGCAGTTCTTC. This encodes CASSQDRGGGVDEQFF.

The chain carries TRBV9 and TRBJ1-2, with D unresolved. Trimming removed 0 bases from V and 0 bases from J, with 6 bases in between. Germline V lookup: CDR1 SGDLS, CDR2 YYNGEE. The CDR3 sequence is 14 residues long. This chain's CDR3 is CASSVDPANYGYTF. For the CDR3, the DNA is TGTGCCAGCAGCGTAGATCCAGCTAACTATGGCTACACCTTC. The variable domain in full, with the rest retrieved from reference TRBV9 and TRBJ1-2, is DSGVTQTPKHLITATGQRVTLRCSPRSGDLSVYWYQQSLDQGLQFLIQYYNGEERAKGNILERFSAQQFPDLHSELNLSSLELGDSALYFCASSVDPANYGYTFGSGTRLTVV.

This chain uses TRBV14 with TRBJ2-3; the match to TRBD2 covers 7 bases. This CDR3 is built from 14 residues. With V trimmed by 1 base and J by 8 bases, 6 bases remained unmatched. The germline gives CDR1 SGHDN, CDR2 FVKESK. The CDR3 DNA reads as TGTGCCAGCAGCCAAGGGTTCGGGAGGAGTACGCAGTATTTT. Translated, it gives CASSQGFGRSTQYF.

The chain recombines TRBV21-1 with TRBJ2-5; the table's TRBD1 call for D was not verified on the DNA. TRBV21-1 is flagged as a pseudogene. CDR3 length: 15 amino acids. CDR3: CASSKEKTAQETQYF. The CDR3, as DNA: TGTGCCAGCAGCAAAGAAAAGACAGCCCAAGAGACCCAGTACTTC.

V is TRBV7-6 and J is TRBJ2-5; D is unresolved. V shed 0 bases and J shed 2 bases, with 10 bases lying between them. In germline, CDR1 is SGHVS, CDR2 FNYEAQ. This CDR3 has 15 residues. As DNA, the CDR3 is TGTGCCAGCAGCTTAGCGGTAGCCATACAAGAGACCCAGTACTTC. As protein: CASSLAVAIQETQYF.

The V gene is TRBV2, the J gene TRBJ1-1; 9 nucleotides agree with TRBD1. Germline loops: CDR1 SNHLY, CDR2 FYNNEI. V was clipped by 5 bases and J by 0 bases; unmatched bases: 10. The CDR3 is 17 amino acids. DNA of the CDR3: TGTGCCAGCAGTAGAAACAGGGGGCGGGGGGTGAACACTGAAGCTTTCTTT. This encodes CASSRNRGRGVNTEAFF.

This clone was counted once. V and J are TRBV25-1 and TRBJ1-4, with D perhaps TRBD1 (6 bases). Germline CDR1 and CDR2: MGHDK and SYGVNS. V shed 4 bases and J shed 8 bases, with 17 bases lying between them. The CDR3 runs 15 residues. CDR3 region: CASSAPGARGEKLFF. CDR3 nucleotide sequence: TGTGCCAGCAGTGCCCCAGGGGCCAGGGGCGAAAAACTGTTTTTT.

The chain carries TRBV6-5 and TRBJ1-2, with 9 bases matching TRBD1. Germline-derived CDR1 and CDR2 are MNHEY and SVGAGI. This CDR3 has 14 residues. The junction had 6 bases not matched to a gene; V was cut back by 5 bases and J by 5 bases. For the CDR3, the DNA is TGTGCCAGCAGTAACGGACAGGGGATTTATGGCTACACCTTC. Its translation is CASSNGQGIYGYTF.

This chain connects TRBV19 to TRBJ1-5; D gene unclear. The CDR3 is 14 residues long. CDR1 is LNHDA, CDR2 SQIVND, per germline (reference sequence). The germline V and J ends were trimmed by 6 bases and 3 bases, with 12 bases remaining between them. The CDR3, as DNA: TGTGCCAGTAGAGGTCCTAGCGACAATCAGCCCCAGCATTTT. Protein product: CASRGPSDNQPQHF.

The chain combines TRBV4-1 with TRBJ2-1; 10 bases agree with TRBD2. Unmatched junction bases numbered 5, after V lost 2 bases and J lost 4 bases. CDR3 length: 16 residues. Per the germline V gene, CDR1 is MGHRA and CDR2 is YSYEKL. The CDR3 sequence: CASSQNRAGGYNEQFF. In DNA, the CDR3 is TGCGCCAGCAGCCAAAATAGAGCGGGGGGGTACAATGAGCAGTTCTTC.

The chain is built from TRBV7-9 and TRBJ1-5; no definite D call. V was cut by 5 bases and J by 3 bases, with 11 bases left in between. The germline V gene has CDR1 SEHNR and CDR2 FQNEAQ (reference sequence). This CDR3 spans 14 amino acids. The CDR3 protein is CASSPPEHNQPQHF. For the CDR3, the DNA is TGTGCCAGCAGCCCCCCTGAGCACAATCAGCCCCAGCATTTT.

In regard to this clone: One junction end disagrees with the germline gene, perhaps due to a read error. This chain connects TRBV6-1 to TRBJ2-7, with a weak D call TRBD1 (5 bases). The CDR3 sequence is 14 residues long. CDR1 MNHNS and CDR2 SASEGT come from the germline V gene. CDR3 DNA: TGTGCCAGCAGTGTTCGAGACAGCACCTACAAGCAGTACTTC. Residues: CASSVRDSTYKQYF.

This clone was counted a single time. CDR3 bases: TGTGCCTGGAGTCCGGTGGGCCCGAACACTGAAGCTTTCTTT. This gives the protein CAWSPVGPNTEAFF. The chain has TRBV30 and TRBJ1-1; D is ambiguous. V dropped 2 bases and J dropped 1 base, with 11 bases sitting between them. CDR1 and CDR2 (germline): GTSNPN, SVGIG (reference sequence). The CDR3 contains 14 residues.

This chain uses TRBV5-4 with TRBJ2-1; 12 nucleotides agree with TRBD2. This CDR3 region has 15 residues. The ends lost 3 bases at V and 5 bases at J; junction bases unmatched: 3. Germline CDR1 and CDR2: SGHNT and YYREEE (reference sequence). CDR3 in amino acids: CASSSWTSGDNEQFF. In DNA form, the CDR3 reads TGTGCCAGCAGCTCCTGGACTAGCGGGGACAATGAGCAGTTCTTC.

As DNA, the CDR3 is TGTGCCAGCAGCTCCCAGTACGGAAACACCATATATTTT. Translated: CASSSQYGNTIYF. V and J are TRBV7-3 and TRBJ1-3; D gene ambiguous. V shed 4 bases and J shed 4 bases, with 8 bases lying between them. From germline, CDR1 is SGHTA and CDR2 FQGTGA. This CDR3 is 13 amino acids long.

This chain joins TRBV29-1 and TRBJ2-3; possible D gene TRBD1, 5 bases. Trimming pared 4 bases from V and 1 base from J, leaving 12 bases between. CDR3 length: 14 residues. The germline CDR1 and CDR2 sequences are SQVTM and ANQGSEA. The CDR3 region has the DNA TGCAGCGTTGTACTTACAGGCCGCACAGATACGCAGTATTTT. Protein product: CSVVLTGRTDTQYF.

V is TRBV4-1 and J is TRBJ2-3, with 9 bases lining up with TRBD2. Germline lookup yields CDR1 MGHRA and CDR2 YSYEKL. The junction had 7 bases not matched to a gene; V was cut back by 4 bases and J by 5 bases. This CDR3 is 15 amino acids long. The CDR3 bases are TGCGCCAGCAGCCCGCGCGGGGGGGCGGGAGATACGCAGTATTTT. Protein: CASSPRGGAGDTQYF.

The genes are TRBV11-2 and TRBJ1-1; 7 nucleotides line up with TRBD1. CDR3 size: 15 residues. The trim removed 2 bases at V and 1 base at J, leaving 4 bases unmatched. Germline CDR1 reads SGHAT; CDR2 reads FQNNGV. CDR3 sequence (DNA): TGTGCCAGCAGCTTACCATACAGGGGGAACACTGAAGCTTTCTTT. Translated, it gives CASSLPYRGNTEAFF. The full variable domain, completed using reference TRBV11-2 and TRBJ1-1, is EAGVAQSPRYKIIEKRQSVAFWCNPISGHATLYWYQQILGQGPKLLIQFQNNGVVDDSQLPKDRFSAERLKGVDSTLKIQPAKLEDSAVYLCASSLPYRGNTEAFFGQGTRLTVV.

In DNA, the CDR3 is TGTGCCAGCAGTTACTCGCGACTAGCGGCCTCCTACGAGCAGTACTTC. This codes for CASSYSRLAASYEQYF. The V gene is TRBV6-6, the J gene TRBJ2-7; TRBD2 agrees at 9 bases. J was trimmed by 0 bases and V by 0 bases; bases with no gene match: 3. Germline V gene data show CDR1 as MNHNY and CDR2 as SVGAGI (reference sequence). The CDR3 is 16 residues long.

V and J are TRBV19 and TRBJ1-2, with 7 bases lining up with TRBD1. The CDR3 has 16 amino acids. The germline V gene encodes CDR1 LNHDA and CDR2 SQIVND (reference sequence). Unmatched junction bases numbered 8, after V lost 4 bases and J lost 0 bases. Here the CDR3 reads CASSSGTDVSNYGYTF. The CDR3 DNA sequence: TGTGCCAGTAGTAGCGGGACAGACGTTTCTAACTATGGCTACACCTTC.